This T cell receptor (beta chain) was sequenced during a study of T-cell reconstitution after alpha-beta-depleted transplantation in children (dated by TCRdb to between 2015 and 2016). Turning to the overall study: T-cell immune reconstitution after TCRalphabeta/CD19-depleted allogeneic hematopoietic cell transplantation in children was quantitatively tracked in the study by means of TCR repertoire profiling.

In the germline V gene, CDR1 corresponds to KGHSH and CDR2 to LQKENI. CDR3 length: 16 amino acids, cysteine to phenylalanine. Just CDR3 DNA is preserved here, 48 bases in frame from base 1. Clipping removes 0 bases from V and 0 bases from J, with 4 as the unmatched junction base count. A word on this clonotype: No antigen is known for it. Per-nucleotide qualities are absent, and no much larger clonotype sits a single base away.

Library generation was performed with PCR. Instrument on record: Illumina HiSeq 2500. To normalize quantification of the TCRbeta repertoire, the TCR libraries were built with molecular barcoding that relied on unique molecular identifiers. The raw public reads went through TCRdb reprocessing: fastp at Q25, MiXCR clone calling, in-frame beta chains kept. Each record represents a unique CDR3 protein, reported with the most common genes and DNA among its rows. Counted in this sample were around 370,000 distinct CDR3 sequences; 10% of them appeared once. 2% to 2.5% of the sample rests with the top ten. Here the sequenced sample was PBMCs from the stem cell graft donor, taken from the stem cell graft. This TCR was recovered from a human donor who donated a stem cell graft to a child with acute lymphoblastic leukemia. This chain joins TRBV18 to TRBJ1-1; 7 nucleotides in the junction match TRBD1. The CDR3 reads CASSPPRQGMNTEAFF. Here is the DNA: TGTGCCAGCTCACCACCGAGACAGGGCATGAACACTGAAGCTTTCTTT. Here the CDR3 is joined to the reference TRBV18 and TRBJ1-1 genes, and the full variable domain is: NAGVMQNPRHLVRRRGQEARLRCSPMKGHSHVYWYRQLPEEGLKFMVYLQKENIIDESGMPKERFSAEFPKEGPSILRIQQVVRGDSAAYFCASSPPRQGMNTEAFFGQGTRLTVV.